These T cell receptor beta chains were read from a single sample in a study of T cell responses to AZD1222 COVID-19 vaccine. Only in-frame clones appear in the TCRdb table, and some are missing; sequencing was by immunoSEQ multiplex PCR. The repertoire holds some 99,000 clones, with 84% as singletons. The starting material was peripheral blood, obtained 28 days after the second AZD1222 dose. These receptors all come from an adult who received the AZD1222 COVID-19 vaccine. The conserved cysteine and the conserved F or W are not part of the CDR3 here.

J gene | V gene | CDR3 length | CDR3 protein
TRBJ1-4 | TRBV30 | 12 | AWNYLLGNEKLF
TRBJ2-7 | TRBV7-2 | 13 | ASSLGGTFVVEQY
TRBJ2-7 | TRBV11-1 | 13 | ASSWEGLTAYEQY
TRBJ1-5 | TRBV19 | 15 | ASSMAGGLLSNQPQH
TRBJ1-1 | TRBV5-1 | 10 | ASSLDRGRAF
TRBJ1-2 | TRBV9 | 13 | ASSLSGDPNYGYT
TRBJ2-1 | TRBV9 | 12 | ASSARTNRDEQF
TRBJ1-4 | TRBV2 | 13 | ASSETRDRTEKLF
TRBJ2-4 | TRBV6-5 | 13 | ASRGAQAPGNIQY
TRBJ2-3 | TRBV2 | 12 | ASRQGGGIDTQY
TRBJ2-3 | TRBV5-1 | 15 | ASSLRGGGQSTDTQY
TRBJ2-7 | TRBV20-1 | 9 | SALIYDEQY
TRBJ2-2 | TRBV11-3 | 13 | ASSEDGLNTGELF
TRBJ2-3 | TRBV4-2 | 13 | ASSHSGGREDTQY
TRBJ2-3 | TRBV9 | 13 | ASSNSGSRTDTQY
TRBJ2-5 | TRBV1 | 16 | TSSQVGVAGGLRETQY
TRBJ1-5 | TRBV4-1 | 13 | ASSQVTWGVQPQH
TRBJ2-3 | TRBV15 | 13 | ATTPPGTGRDTQY
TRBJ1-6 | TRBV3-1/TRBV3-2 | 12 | ASSLGTKNSPLH
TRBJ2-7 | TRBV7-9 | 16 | ASSKVWGTIRSSYEQY
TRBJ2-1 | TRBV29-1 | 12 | SITGTRRDNEQF
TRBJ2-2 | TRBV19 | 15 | ASSITGTGVRTGELF
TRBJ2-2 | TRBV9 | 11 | ASSLRGAGELF
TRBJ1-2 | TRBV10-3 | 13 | AISEGGLMRYGYT
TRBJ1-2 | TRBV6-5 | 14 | ASSYSSPLSLYGYT
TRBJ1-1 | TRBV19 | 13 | ASSMLGSGFGEAF
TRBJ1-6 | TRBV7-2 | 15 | ASSPGGGQAYNSPLH
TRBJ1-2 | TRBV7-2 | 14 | ASSLGGQTYNYGYT
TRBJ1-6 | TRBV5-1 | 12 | ASSSDGARSPLH
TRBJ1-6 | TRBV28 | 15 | ASSLPNLTGVISPLH
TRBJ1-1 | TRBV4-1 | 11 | ASSWGQSTEAF
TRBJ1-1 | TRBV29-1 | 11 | SVVDRLGTEAF
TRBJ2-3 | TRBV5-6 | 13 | ASSLGGRPTDTQY
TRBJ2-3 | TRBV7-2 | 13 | ASSFGTSFTDTQY
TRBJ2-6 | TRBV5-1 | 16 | ASSSTGISSSGANVLT
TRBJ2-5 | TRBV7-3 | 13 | ASSPRGGAGETQY
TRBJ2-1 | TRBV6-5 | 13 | ASSLVLAVYNEQF